A single sample is the source of the 10 T cell receptor beta chains below, sequenced in a study of T-cell memory formation after mild COVID-19. TCRdb passed the 5' RACE reads through MiXCR, listing each CDR3 protein once. The data hold about 400,000 distinct CDR3 sequences, with approximately 25% observed a single time. Sequences were obtained from PBMCs or a T cell subset sorted from them (not recorded which). Receptors originate from an adult woman who had mild COVID-19 (a few samples of this study predate the infection). Cell type and time point are not known.

CDR3 DNA: TGCGCCAGCAGCCAAGCGATTTTAGCCAAAAACATTCAGTACTTC. Its translation is CASSQAILAKNIQYF. This chain links TRBV4-3 with TRBJ2-4; D unclear. Germline loops: CDR1 LGHNA, CDR2 YSLEER. This CDR3 is 15 amino acids long. Trimming took off 1 base at V and 0 bases at J, with 7 bases between the two ends.

V is TRBV7-3 and J is TRBJ2-1; 7 bases are a match to TRBD2. The V and J ends lost 2 bases and 7 bases, in that order; junction bases with no gene match: 5. The germline V gene has CDR1 SGHTA and CDR2 FQGTGA. This CDR3 is built from 14 residues. For the CDR3, the DNA is TGTGCCAGCAGCTTACGTGGGGGGGTTAATGAGCAGTTCTTC. Protein: CASSLRGGVNEQFF.

The chain couples TRBV29-1 to TRBJ1-1; D uncertain. The CDR3 spans 12 residues. Per the germline V gene, CDR1 is SQVTM and CDR2 is ANQGSEA. Trimming left V 4 bases short and J 1 base short, with 7 bases between. CDR3 nucleotide sequence: TGCAGCGTTGGAAAAGAGAACACTGAAGCTTTCTTT. Its translation is CSVGKENTEAFF.

The gene calls are TRBV13 and TRBJ1-5; D remains unclear. CDR3 length: 16 amino acids. Germline V gives CDR1 PRHDT, CDR2 FYEKMQ (reference sequence). Trimming shortened V by 2 bases and J by 6 bases, and 17 bases separated the two germline ends. CDR3 protein: CASSLRAGWRSQPQHF. The DNA for the CDR3 is TGTGCCAGCAGCTTACGGGCCGGCTGGCGCAGTCAGCCCCAGCATTTT.

This clonotype was detected a few times. The chain carries TRBV11-1 and TRBJ2-3; 7 bases line up with TRBD1. Trimming took 1 base from V and 0 from J; bases not matched to a gene: 4. This CDR3 has 16 amino acids. Germline CDR1 SGHAT, CDR2 FQDESV (reference sequence). CDR3 nucleotide sequence: TGTGCCAGCAGCTTAGTAGGACAGGTCAGCACAGATACGCAGTATTTT. Its translation: CASSLVGQVSTDTQYF.

The chain joins TRBV24-1 to TRBJ2-7; tentative D call: TRBD1 (5 bases). V was cut by 2 bases and J by 6 bases, with 10 bases left in between. This CDR3 has 13 amino acids. The germline CDR1 and CDR2 sequences are KGHDR and SFDVKD. CDR3 loop: CATSDSRVREQYF. The CDR3 DNA follows: TGTGCCACCAGTGATTCCAGGGTCCGCGAGCAGTACTTC.

The genes are TRBV12-3 or TRBV12-4 and TRBJ1-1; TRBD1 matches 8 bases. The V gene end was trimmed by 6 bases and the J gene end by 0 bases; junction bases not matched to a gene: 6. The CDR3 is 15 residues long. The CDR3 loop is CASRGGQVMNTEAFF. The DNA for the CDR3 is TGTGCCAGCAGGGGGGGACAGGTCATGAACACTGAAGCTTTCTTT.

This clonotype was seen a single time. The chain employs TRBV20-1 and TRBJ2-1, with D uncertain. V lost 3 bases to trimming and J lost 7 bases, with 13 bases between them. Germline lookup yields CDR1 DFQATT and CDR2 SNEGSKA (reference sequence). There are 13 residues in the CDR3. The CDR3 loop is CSARSQRRNEQFF. The DNA for the CDR3 is TGCAGTGCTAGGTCACAGCGTAGAAATGAGCAGTTCTTC.

The chain links TRBV29-1 to TRBJ1-1; the match to TRBD1 covers 8 bases. After removal of 4 bases from V and 2 bases from J, the junction contained 6 bases not matched to a gene. Germline V CDR1 and CDR2: SQVTM, ANQGSEA. The CDR3 length is 14 residues. The CDR3 DNA reads TGCAGCGTTGGTCCGGGACAGGAAAACACTGAAGCTTTCTTT. Protein: CSVGPGQENTEAFF.

This CDR3 reads CASSFDRDRGGNTIYF. CDR3 DNA: TGTGCCAGCAGTTTCGACCGGGACAGGGGTGGAAACACCATATATTTT. The rearrangement links TRBV7-9 to TRBJ1-3; 10 bases map to TRBD1. This CDR3 is 16 amino acids long. Germline loops: CDR1 SEHNR, CDR2 FQNEAQ (reference sequence). The V and J ends lost 6 bases and 3 bases, in that order; junction bases with no gene match: 8.